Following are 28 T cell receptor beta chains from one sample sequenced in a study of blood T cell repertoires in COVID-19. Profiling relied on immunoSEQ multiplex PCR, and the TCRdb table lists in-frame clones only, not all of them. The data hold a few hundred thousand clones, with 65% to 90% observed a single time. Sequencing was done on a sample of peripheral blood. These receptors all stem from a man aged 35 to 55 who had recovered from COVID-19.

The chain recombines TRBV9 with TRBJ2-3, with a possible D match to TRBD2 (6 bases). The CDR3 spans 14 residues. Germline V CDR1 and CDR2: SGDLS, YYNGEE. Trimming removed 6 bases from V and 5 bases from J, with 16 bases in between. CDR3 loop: CASNGGAFGDTQYF. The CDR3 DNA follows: TGTGCCAGCAACGGCGGGGCTTTCGGAGATACGCAGTATTTT.

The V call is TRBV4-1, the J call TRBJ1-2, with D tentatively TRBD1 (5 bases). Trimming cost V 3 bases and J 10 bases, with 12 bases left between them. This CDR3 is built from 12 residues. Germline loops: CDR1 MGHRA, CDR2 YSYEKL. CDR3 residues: CASSHRAGVYTF. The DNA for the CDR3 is TGCGCCAGCAGCCACCGCGCGGGGGTCTACACCTTC.

CDR3 bases: TGTGCTAGTGGTTTGGAACAGGGAAAAGGGGGCTACACCTTC. Its translation: CASGLEQGKGGYTF. The chain carries TRBV12-5 and TRBJ1-2, with a possible D match to TRBD1 (6 bases). The CDR3 has 14 residues. Germline lookup yields CDR1 LGHNT and CDR2 FRNRAP. The V and J ends lost 1 base and 8 bases respectively, with 14 bases between them.

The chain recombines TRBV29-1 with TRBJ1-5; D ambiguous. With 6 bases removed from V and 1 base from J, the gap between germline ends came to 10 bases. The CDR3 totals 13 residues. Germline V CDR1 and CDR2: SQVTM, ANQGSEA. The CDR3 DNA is TGCAGCGTCCAGACTTTAAGCAATCAGCCCCAGCATTTT. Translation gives CSVQTLSNQPQHF.

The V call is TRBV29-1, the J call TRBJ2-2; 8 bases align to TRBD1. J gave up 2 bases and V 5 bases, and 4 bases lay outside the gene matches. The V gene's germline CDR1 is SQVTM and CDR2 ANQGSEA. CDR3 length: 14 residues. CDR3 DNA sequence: TGCAGCGTTTACGGGACAGGCAACACCGGGGAGCTGTTTTTT. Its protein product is CSVYGTGNTGELFF.

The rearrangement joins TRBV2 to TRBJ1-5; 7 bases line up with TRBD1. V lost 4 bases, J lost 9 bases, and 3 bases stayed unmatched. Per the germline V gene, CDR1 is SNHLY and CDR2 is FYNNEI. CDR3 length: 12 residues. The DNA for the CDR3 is TGTGCCAGCAGTGGACAGGGTGGGCCCCAGCATTTT. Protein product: CASSGQGGPQHF.

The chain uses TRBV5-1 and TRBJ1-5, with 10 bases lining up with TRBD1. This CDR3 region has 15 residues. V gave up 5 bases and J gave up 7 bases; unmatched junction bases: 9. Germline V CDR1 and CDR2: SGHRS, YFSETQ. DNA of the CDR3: TGCGCCAGCAGTCCAGAGGGACAGGGGTTCCAGCCCCAGCATTTT. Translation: CASSPEGQGFQPQHF.

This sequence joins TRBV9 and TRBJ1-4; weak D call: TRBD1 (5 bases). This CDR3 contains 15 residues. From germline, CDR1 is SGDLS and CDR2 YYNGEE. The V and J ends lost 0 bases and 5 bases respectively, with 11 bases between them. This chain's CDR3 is CASSVDPGMNEKLFF. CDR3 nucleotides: TGTGCCAGCAGCGTAGATCCAGGGATGAATGAAAAACTGTTTTTT.

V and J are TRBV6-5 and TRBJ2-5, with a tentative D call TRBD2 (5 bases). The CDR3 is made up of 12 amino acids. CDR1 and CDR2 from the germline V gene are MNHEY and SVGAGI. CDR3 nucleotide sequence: TGTGCTATAGGGCACCGGGGAGAGACCCAGTACTTC. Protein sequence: CAIGHRGETQYF.

The DNA for the CDR3 is TGTGCCAGCAGTGATAAAAGCGAGAATCAGCCCCAGCATTTT. Its translation is CASSDKSENQPQHF. The chain links TRBV2 to TRBJ1-5; no firm D call. Germline lookup yields CDR1 SNHLY and CDR2 FYNNEI. With 3 bases removed from V and 4 bases from J, the gap between germline ends came to 10 bases. The CDR3 is 14 amino acids.

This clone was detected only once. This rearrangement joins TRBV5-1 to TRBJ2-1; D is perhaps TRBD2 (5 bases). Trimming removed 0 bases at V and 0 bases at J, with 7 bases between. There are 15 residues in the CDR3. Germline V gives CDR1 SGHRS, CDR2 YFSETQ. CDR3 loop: CASSLVAGSYNEQFF. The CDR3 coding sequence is TGCGCCAGCAGCTTGGTTGCGGGCTCCTACAATGAGCAGTTCTTC.

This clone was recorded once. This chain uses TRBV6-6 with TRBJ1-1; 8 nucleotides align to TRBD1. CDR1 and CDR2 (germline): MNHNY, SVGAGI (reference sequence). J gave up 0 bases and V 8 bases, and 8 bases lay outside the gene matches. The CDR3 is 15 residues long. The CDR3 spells CASLFGQGLNTEAFF. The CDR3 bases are TGTGCCAGCTTATTTGGACAGGGCCTGAACACTGAAGCTTTCTTT.

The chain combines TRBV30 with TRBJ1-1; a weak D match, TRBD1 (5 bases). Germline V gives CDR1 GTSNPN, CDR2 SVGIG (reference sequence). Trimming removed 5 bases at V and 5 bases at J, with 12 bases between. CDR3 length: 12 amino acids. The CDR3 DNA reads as TGTGCCTGGGGCGACAGTGAAACTGAAGCTTTCTTT. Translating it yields CAWGDSETEAFF.

The CDR3 nucleotides read TGTGCCAGCAGCCAAGTGTTTAGGGGGGGGGCCGACGGATTAAGCACAGATACGCAGTATTTT. It translates to CASSQVFRGGADGLSTDTQYF. The V call is TRBV3-1 (or the pseudogene TRBV3-2), the J call TRBJ2-3, with D perhaps TRBD2 (7 bases). The CDR3 extends over 21 amino acids. Germline V gives CDR1 LGHDT, CDR2 YNNKEL (reference sequence). Trimming pared 1 base from V and 0 bases from J, leaving 26 bases between.

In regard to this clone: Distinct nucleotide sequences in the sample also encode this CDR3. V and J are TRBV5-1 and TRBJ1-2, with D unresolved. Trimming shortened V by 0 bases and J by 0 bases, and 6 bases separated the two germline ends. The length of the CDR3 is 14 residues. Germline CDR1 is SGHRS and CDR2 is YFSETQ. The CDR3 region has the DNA TGCGCCAGCAGCTTGGACGGAGCTAACTATGGCTACACCTTC. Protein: CASSLDGANYGYTF.

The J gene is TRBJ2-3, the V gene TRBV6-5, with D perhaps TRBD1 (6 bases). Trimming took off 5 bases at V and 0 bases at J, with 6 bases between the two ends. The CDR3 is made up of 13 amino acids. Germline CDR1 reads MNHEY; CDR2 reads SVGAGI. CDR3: CASSRGSTDTQYF. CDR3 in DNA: TGTGCCAGCAGTAGGGGGAGCACAGATACGCAGTATTTT.

Written as DNA, the CDR3 is TGTGCCAGCAGTGGTGGCGGGGAGACCCAGTACTTC. Residues: CASSGGGETQYF. The V and J genes are TRBV2 and TRBJ2-5, with TRBD2 as a possible D gene (5 bases). There are 12 residues in the CDR3. V lost 4 bases and J 5 bases, leaving 8 bases between the germline ends. CDR1 SNHLY and CDR2 FYNNEI come from the germline V gene.

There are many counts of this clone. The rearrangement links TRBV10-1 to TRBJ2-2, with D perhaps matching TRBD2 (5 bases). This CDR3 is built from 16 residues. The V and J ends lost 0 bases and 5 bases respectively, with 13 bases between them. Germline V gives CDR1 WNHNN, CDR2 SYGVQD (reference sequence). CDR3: CASSESRRERTGELFF. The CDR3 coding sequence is TGCGCCAGCAGTGAGTCCCGCCGGGAAAGGACCGGGGAGCTGTTTTTT.

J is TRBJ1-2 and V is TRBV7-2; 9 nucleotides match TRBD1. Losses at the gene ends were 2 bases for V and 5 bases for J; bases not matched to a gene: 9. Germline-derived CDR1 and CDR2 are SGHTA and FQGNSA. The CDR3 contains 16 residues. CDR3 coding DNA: TGTGCCAGCAGCTTAAACTCAGCCGGGACAGGGTATGGCTACACCTTC. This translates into CASSLNSAGTGYGYTF.

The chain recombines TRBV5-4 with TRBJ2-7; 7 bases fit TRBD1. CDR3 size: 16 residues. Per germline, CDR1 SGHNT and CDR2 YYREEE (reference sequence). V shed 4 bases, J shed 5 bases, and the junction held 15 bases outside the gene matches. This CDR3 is CASSDATGTVENEQYF. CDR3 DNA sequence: TGTGCCAGCAGCGATGCGACCGGGACAGTCGAAAACGAGCAGTACTTC.

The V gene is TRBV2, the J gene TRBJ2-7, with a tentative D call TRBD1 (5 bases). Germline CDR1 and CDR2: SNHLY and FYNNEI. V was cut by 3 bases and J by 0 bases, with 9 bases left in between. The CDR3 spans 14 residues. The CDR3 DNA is TGTGCCAGCAGTGAGGGCAGGGTCTCCTACGAGCAGTACTTC. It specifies CASSEGRVSYEQYF.

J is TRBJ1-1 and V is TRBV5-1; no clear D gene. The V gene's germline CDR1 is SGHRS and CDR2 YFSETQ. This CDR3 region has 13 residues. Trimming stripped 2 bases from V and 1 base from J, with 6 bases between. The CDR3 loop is CASSFDTNTEAFF. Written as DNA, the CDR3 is TGCGCCAGCAGCTTCGACACGAACACTGAAGCTTTCTTT. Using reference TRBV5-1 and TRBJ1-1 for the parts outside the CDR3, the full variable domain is KAGVTQTPRYLIKTRGQQVTLSCSPISGHRSVSWYQQTPGQGLQFLFEYFSETQRNKGNFPGRFSGRQFSNSRSEMNVSTLELGDSALYLCASSFDTNTEAFFGQGTRLTVV.

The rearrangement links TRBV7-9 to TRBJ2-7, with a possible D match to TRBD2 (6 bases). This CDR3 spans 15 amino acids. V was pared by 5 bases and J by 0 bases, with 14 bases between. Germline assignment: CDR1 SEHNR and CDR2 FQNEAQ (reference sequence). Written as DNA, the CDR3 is TGTGCCAGCAGCATCCCTGGGGGGAGCTCCTACGAGCAGTACTTC. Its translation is CASSIPGGSSYEQYF.

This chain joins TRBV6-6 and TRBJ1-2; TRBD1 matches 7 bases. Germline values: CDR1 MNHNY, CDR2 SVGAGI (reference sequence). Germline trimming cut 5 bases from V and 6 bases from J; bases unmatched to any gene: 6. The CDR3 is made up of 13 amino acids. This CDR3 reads CASSTEQGHGYTF. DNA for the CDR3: TGTGCCAGCAGTACCGAACAGGGGCATGGCTACACCTTC.

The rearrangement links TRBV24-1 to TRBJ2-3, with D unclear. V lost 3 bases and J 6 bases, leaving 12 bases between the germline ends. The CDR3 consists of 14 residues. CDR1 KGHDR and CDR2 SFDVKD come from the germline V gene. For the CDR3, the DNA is TGTGCCACCAGTGATACCAATGAGGTCGATACGCAGTATTTT. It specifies CATSDTNEVDTQYF.

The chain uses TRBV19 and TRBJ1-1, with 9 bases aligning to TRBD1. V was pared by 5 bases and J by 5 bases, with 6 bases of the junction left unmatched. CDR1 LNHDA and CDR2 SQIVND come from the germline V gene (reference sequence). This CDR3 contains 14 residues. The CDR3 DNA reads TGTGCCAGTAGTCTGGACAGGGGTGGAACTGAAGCTTTCTTT. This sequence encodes CASSLDRGGTEAFF. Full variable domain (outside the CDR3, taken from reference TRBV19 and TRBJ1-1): DGGITQSPKYLFRKEGQNVTLSCEQNLNHDAMYWYRQDPGQGLRLIYYSQIVNDFQKGDIAEGYSVSREKKESFPLTVTSAQKNPTAFYLCASSLDRGGTEAFFGQGTRLTVV.

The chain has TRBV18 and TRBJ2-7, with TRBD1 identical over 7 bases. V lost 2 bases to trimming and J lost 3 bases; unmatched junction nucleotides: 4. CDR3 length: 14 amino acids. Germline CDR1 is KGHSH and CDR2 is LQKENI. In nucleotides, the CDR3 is TGTGCCAGCTCACCAGGGGGACAGAACTACGAGCAGTACTTC. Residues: CASSPGGQNYEQYF.

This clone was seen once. This CDR3 is CASSQTGYQETQYF. CDR3 nucleotides: TGTGCCAGTAGTCAGACAGGGTACCAAGAGACCCAGTACTTC. This chain links TRBV19 with TRBJ2-5; TRBD1 matches at 7 bases. J was trimmed by 0 bases and V by 5 bases; bases with no gene match: 3. There are 14 residues in the CDR3. Germline assignment: CDR1 LNHDA and CDR2 SQIVND (reference sequence).